This entry features one T cell receptor (beta chain) sequence. The data belong to a study of blood T cell repertoires in COVID-19. Looking at the study overall: Both acute and convalescent COVID-19 samples were obtained from the United States, Italy and Spain. PBMCs, B-cell-depleted T cells, or T cells provided the cDNA or gDNA that made up the material.

Germline assignment: CDR1 SGDLS and CDR2 YYNGEE. The CDR3 is made up of 12 amino acids. V was trimmed by 4 bases and J by 0 bases, leaving 4 bases between them. In the study's own analysis: Estimated nucleated cell counts came from reference gene primer amplification. Using immunoSEQ multiplex PCR, the repertoire was profiled, and TCRdb retains in-frame clones only, with some absent. The DNA was the basis for D and trimming; V, J and clone size are from that table. The sample consists of 250,000 to 350,000 clones, around 87% of them appearing once. The receptor comes from a woman in her forties or fifties who had recovered from COVID-19. The chain is built from TRBV9 and TRBJ2-5; D gene uncertain. The sample taken for sequencing was peripheral blood. CDR3 amino acids: CASSTDQETQYF. CDR3 DNA: TGTGCCAGCAGCACAGACCAAGAGACCCAGTACTTC.